A selection of T cell receptor beta chains follows, all from one sample in a study of T cell changes during pregnancy in multiple sclerosis. Clones were sequenced by immunoSEQ multiplex PCR, and TCRdb holds only the in-frame ones, with some missing. Among nearly 70,000 clones listed, 90% to 95% were seen once. The sequences come from peripheral blood, collected in the second trimester of pregnancy. Every receptor here comes from a female donor in good health, enrolled as a control in a pregnancy study. The CDR3 runs from the conserved cysteine through the conserved F or W. D genes are given only for firm matches. A clone size is listed for some rows: how often the clone was seen (once, few, many), or a class if it is expanded.

D gene	V gene	clone size	J gene	CDR3 protein	CDR3 DNA
TRBD2	TRBV27	once	TRBJ2-1	CASSSRLTSGFVSSYNEQFF	TGTGCCAGCAGTTCCCGTTTGACTAGCGGTTTTGTCAGCTCCTACAATGAGCAGTTCTTC
TRBD1	TRBV7-6	NA	TRBJ2-1	CASSSSGTGGYNEQFF	TGTGCCAGCAGCTCCTCCGGGACAGGGGGGTACAATGAGCAGTTCTTC
NA	TRBV7-8	NA	TRBJ1-5	CASSHRVPGSNQPQHF	TGTGCCAGCAGCCACCGGGTTCCCGGTTCCAATCAGCCCCAGCATTTT
TRBD1	TRBV9	NA	TRBJ2-2	CASSARQGNTGELFF	TGTGCCAGCAGCGCCAGACAGGGGAACACCGGGGAGCTGTTTTTT
TRBD1	TRBV2	once	TRBJ2-7	CASSDSRGYSSYYEQYF	TGTGCCAGCAGTGATTCCAGGGGGTATAGCTCCTACTACGAGCAGTACTTC
NA	TRBV2	once	TRBJ1-5	CASSGDTINQPQHF	TGTGCCAGCAGTGGGGACACGATCAATCAGCCCCAGCATTTT
NA	TRBV30	NA	TRBJ2-5	CAWSPRGAETQYF	TGTGCCTGGAGCCCCCGGGGAGCTGAGACCCAGTACTTC
NA	TRBV5-1	NA	TRBJ1-5	CASSLGGGIQPQHF	TGCGCCAGCAGCTTGGGCGGGGGAATTCAGCCCCAGCATTTT
TRBD2	TRBV15	NA	TRBJ2-1	CATSKAGGRGDEQFF	TGTGCCACCAGCAAGGCGGGAGGGCGGGGCGATGAGCAGTTCTTC
TRBD1	TRBV7-9	NA	TRBJ2-1	CASSFFGQGGNEQFF	TGTGCCAGCAGCTTTTTTGGACAGGGAGGCAATGAGCAGTTCTTC
NA	TRBV20-1	NA	TRBJ2-1	CSAGGNEQFF	TGCAGTGCCGGAGGAAATGAGCAGTTCTTC
TRBD1	TRBV7-9	NA	TRBJ1-4	CASSLVPGTGDEKLFF	TGTGCCAGCAGCTTAGTTCCCGGGACAGGGGATGAAAAACTGTTTTTT
NA	TRBV23-1	NA	TRBJ1-2	CASSFYGVDYGYTF	TGCGCCAGCAGTTTCTACGGTGTGGACTATGGCTACACCTTC
NA	TRBV19	NA	TRBJ2-1	CASSIDPFRGNEQFF	TGTGCCAGTAGTATAGATCCTTTCCGGGGAAATGAGCAGTTCTTC
NA	TRBV11-1	NA	TRBJ2-2	CASSLGAAGELFF	TGTGCCAGCAGCTTAGGGGCAGCCGGGGAGCTGTTTTTT
NA	TRBV5-4	NA	TRBJ1-2	CASSSGTGRYTF	TGTGCCAGCAGCTCTGGCACAGGGCGCTACACCTTC
NA	TRBV7-9	NA	TRBJ2-7	CASSLEGPGREQYF	TGTGCCAGCAGCTTAGAGGGGCCAGGTCGCGAGCAGTACTTC
NA	TRBV28	once	TRBJ1-5	CASSSLTGSNQPQHF	TGTGCCAGCAGTTCTCTAACAGGGTCCAATCAGCCCCAGCATTTT
NA	TRBV15	NA	TRBJ2-3	CATSSRAADTQYF	TGTGCCACCAGCAGCCGAGCGGCAGATACGCAGTATTTT
NA	TRBV29-1	NA	TRBJ2-3	CSVFPLPDTQYF	TGCAGCGTTTTTCCCCTCCCAGATACGCAGTATTTT
TRBD1	TRBV4-1	NA	TRBJ1-1	CASSQGRDNKTGRGAFF	TGCGCCAGCAGCCAAGGTCGGGACAATAAGACAGGGCGGGGAGCTTTCTTT
NA	TRBV5-1	NA	TRBJ2-1	CASSSPIQAFAYNEQFF	TGCGCCAGCAGCTCGCCTATTCAGGCGTTCGCCTACAATGAGCAGTTCTTC